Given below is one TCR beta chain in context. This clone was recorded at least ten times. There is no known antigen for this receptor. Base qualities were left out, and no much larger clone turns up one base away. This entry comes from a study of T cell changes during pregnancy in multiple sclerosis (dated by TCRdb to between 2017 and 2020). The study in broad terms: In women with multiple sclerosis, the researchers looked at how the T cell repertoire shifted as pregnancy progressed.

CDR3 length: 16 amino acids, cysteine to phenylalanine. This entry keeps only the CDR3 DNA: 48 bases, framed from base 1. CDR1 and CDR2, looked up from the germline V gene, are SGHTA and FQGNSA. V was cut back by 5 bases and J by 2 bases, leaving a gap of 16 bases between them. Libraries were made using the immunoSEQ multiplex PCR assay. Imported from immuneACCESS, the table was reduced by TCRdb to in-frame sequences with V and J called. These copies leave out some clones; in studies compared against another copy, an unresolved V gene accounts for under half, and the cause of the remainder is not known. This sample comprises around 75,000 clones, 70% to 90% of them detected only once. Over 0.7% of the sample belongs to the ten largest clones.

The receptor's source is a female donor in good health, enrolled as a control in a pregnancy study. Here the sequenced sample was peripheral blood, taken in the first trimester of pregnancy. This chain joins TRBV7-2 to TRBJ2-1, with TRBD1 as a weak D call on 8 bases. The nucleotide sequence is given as TGTGCCAGCAGCCCAGGGGGCGGGAGTACCTACAATGAGCAGTTCTTC. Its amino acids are CASSPGGGSTYNEQFF.